This TCR beta chain was captured by sequencing in a study of human T cells and chemical hapten exposure. Time point defined: patch test 2, 6 weeks after DPC sensitization. Noted treatment: therapeutic diphenylcyclopropenone sensitization with weekly scalp DPC. The total RNA was obtained from whole blood that was not fractionated. Notes on the study in general: Expanded TCR sets contained significantly more large CDR3 similarity clusters than controls.

In the source study's methods: Sample-level TCR yields exhibited a median of around 93,000, with a range of about 20,000 to 750,000. MiXCR, run by TCRdb on the RACE reads, gives a single entry per CDR3 protein. The V and J calls shown here were made by TCRdb, not taken from the authors' results. The profile shows approximately 75,000 distinct CDR3 sequences, 8.5% of them singletons. Germline values: CDR1 DFQATT, CDR2 SNEGSKA (reference sequence). This CDR3 is 16 amino acids long. This clonotype turned up a few times. Its antigen is not known. Compared with germline, one end of the junction differs, possibly owing to a read error.

This sequence joins TRBV20-1 and TRBJ2-7, with 7 bases lining up with TRBD1. The sample here was whole blood, taken in connection with sensitization to the hapten diphenylcyclopropenone (DPC). This TCR derives from a woman between 45 and 65 years old with alopecia areata. Some clones in this sample may be carry-over from other donors' samples. CDR3 nucleotides: TGCAGTGCTAGAGAAATGACAGGGAGCAGCCCCTACGAACAGTACTTC. Translation: CSAREMTGSSPYEQYF.